Sequencing of this T cell receptor (beta chain) was carried out in a study of shared clonotypes between healthy human individuals. Study overall: The people who gave samples were two women and a few men aged 18 to 49.

Replicate PCRs for sorted subsets used around 200 ng DNA; this equaled 25,000 to 30,000 T cell genomes. Profiling relied on immunoSEQ multiplex PCR, and the TCRdb table lists in-frame clones only, not all of them. Here the sample spans some 2 million clones, 85% to 95% being singletons. The CDR3 totals 15 residues. The V end was cut by 5 bases, the J end by 4 bases, with 18 bases between. In germline, CDR1 is MDHEN, CDR2 SYDVKM. CD8 cells regarded as naive lacked CD45RO, were positively chosen for CCR7, and omitted terminally differentiated effector memory CD45RA+ cells. The receptor was derived from a man aged 18 to 35 in good health. The source material was naive CD8+ T cells sorted from blood. V gene TRBV28 combines with J gene TRBJ2-7; D is possibly TRBD1 or TRBD2 (5 bases each). The CDR3 sequence is CASSVTGTTSYEQYF. DNA for the CDR3: TGTGCCAGCAGTGTCACCGGGACGACTTCTTACGAGCAGTACTTC.